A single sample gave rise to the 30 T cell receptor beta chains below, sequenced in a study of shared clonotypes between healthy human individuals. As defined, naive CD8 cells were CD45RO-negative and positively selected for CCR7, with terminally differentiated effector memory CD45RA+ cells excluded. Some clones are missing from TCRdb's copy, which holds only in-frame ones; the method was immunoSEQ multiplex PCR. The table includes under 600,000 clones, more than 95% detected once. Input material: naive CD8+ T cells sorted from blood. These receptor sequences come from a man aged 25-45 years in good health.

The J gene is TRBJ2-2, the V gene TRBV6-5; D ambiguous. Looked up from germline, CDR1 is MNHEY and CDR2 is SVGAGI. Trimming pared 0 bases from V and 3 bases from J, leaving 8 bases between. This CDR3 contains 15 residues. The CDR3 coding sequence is TGTGCCAGCAGTTACTCCGGCCCAGACACCGGGGAGCTGTTTTTT. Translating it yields CASSYSGPDTGELFF.

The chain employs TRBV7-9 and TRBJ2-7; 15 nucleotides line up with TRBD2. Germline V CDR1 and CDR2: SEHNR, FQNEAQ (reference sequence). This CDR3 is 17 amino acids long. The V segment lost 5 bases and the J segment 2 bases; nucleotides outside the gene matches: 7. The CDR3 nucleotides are TGTGCCAGCAGCCCACGGACTAGCGGGAGGGAGACCTACGAGCAGTACTTC. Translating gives CASSPRTSGRETYEQYF.

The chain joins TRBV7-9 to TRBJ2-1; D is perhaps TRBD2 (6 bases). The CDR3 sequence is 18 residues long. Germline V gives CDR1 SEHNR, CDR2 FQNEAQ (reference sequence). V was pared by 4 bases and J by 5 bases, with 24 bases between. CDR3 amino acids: CASSSGREVFSGHNEQFF. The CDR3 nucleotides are TGTGCCAGCAGCTCAGGCCGTGAAGTTTTTAGCGGTCACAATGAGCAGTTCTTC.

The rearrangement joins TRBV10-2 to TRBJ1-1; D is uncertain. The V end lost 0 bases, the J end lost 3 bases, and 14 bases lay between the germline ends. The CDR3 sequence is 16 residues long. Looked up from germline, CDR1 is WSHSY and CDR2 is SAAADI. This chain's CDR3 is CASSESAGRMDTEAFF. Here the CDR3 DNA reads TGCGCCAGCAGTGAGTCGGCGGGCAGGATGGACACTGAAGCTTTCTTT.

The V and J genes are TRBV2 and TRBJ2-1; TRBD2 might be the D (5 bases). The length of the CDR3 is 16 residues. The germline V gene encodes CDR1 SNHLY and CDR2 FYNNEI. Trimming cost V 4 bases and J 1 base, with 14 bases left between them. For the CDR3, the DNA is TGTGCCAGCAGTGTTGTGGGAGCGACTTCCTACAATGAGCAGTTCTTC. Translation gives CASSVVGATSYNEQFF.

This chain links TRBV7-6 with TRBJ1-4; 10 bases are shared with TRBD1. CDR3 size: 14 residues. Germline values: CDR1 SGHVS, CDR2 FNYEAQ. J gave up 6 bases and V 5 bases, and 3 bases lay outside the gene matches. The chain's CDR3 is CASSTGTGDEKLFF. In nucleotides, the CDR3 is TGTGCCAGCAGCACCGGGACAGGGGATGAAAAACTGTTTTTT.

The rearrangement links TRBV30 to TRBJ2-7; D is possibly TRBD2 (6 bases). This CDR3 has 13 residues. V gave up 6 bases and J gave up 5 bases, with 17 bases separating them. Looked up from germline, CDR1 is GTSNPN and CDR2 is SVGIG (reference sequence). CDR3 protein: CACPAGSQDEQYF. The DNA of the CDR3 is TGTGCCTGCCCCGCCGGGAGCCAAGACGAGCAGTACTTC.

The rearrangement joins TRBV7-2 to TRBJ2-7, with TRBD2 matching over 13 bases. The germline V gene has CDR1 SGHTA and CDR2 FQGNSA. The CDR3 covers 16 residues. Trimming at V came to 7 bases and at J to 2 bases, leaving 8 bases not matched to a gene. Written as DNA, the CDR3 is TGTGCCAGCAATTCGGGGACTAGCGGGAATACCTACGAGCAGTACTTC. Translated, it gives CASNSGTSGNTYEQYF.

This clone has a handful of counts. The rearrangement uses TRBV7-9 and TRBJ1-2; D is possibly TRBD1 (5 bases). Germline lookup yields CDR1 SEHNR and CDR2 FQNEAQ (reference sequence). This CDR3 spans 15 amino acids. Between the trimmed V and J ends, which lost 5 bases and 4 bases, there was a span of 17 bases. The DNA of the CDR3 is TGTGCCAGCAGCGATCAGGGTAGAGCTTCCTATGGCTACACCTTC. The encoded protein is CASSDQGRASYGYTF.

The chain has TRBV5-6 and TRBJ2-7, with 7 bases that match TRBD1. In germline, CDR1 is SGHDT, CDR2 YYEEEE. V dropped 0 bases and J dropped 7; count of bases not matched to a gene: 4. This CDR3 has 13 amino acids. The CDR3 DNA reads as TGTGCCAGCAGCTTGGGACAGGGAAAGGAGCAGTACTTC. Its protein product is CASSLGQGKEQYF.

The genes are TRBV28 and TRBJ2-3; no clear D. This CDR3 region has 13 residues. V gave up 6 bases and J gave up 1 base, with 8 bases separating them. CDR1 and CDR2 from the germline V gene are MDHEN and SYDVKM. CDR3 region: CASRGYGTDTQYF. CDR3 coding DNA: TGTGCCAGCAGGGGGTATGGCACAGATACGCAGTATTTT.

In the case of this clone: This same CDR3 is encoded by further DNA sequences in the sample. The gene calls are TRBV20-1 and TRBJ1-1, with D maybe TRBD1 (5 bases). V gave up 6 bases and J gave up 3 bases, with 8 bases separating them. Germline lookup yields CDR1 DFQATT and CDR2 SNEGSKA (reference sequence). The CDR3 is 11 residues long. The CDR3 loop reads CSARDYTEAFF. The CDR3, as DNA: TGCAGTGCCAGGGATTACACTGAAGCTTTCTTT.

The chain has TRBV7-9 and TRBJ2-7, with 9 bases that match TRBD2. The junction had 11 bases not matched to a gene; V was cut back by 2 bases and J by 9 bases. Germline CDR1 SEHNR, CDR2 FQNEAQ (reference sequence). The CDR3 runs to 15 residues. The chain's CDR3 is CASSLSEAGGRVQYF. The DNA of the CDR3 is TGTGCCAGCAGCTTATCCGAAGCGGGAGGTCGAGTGCAGTACTTC.

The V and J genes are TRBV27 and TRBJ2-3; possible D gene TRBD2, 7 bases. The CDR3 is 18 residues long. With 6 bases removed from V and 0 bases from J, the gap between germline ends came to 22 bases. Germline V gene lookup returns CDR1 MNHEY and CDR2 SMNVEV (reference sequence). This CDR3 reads CASSPPGGGRVSTDTQYF. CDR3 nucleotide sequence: TGTGCCAGCAGCCCTCCTGGGGGCGGGAGAGTGAGCACAGATACGCAGTATTTT.

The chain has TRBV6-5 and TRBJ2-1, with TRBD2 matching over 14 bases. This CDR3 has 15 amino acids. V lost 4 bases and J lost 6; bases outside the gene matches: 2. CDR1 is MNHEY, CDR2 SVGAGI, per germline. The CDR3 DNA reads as TGTGCCAGCAGTTTGGGACTAGCGGGAGCCAATGAGCAGTTCTTC. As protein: CASSLGLAGANEQFF.

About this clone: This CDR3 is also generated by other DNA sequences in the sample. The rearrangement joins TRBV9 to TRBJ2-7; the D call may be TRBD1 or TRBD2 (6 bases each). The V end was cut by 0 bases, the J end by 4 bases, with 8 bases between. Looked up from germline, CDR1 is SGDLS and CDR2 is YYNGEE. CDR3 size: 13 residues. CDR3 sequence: CASSVVGGYEQYF. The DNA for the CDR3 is TGTGCCAGCAGCGTAGTAGGGGGGTACGAGCAGTACTTC. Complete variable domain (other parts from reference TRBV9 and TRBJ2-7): DSGVTQTPKHLITATGQRVTLRCSPRSGDLSVYWYQQSLDQGLQFLIQYYNGEERAKGNILERFSAQQFPDLHSELNLSSLELGDSALYFCASSVVGGYEQYFGPGTRLTVT.

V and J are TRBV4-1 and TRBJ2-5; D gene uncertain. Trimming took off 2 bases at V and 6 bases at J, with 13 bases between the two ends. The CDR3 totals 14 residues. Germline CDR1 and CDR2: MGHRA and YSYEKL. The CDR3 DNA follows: TGCGCCAGCAGCCAAATAGGAAGCGAGAAGACCCAGTACTTC. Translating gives CASSQIGSEKTQYF.

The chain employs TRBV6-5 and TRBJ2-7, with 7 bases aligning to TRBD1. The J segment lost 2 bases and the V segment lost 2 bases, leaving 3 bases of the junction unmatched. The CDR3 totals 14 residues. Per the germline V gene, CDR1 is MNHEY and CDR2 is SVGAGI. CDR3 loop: CASSYRDRAYEQYF. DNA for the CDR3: TGTGCCAGCAGTTACCGAGACAGGGCCTACGAGCAGTACTTC.

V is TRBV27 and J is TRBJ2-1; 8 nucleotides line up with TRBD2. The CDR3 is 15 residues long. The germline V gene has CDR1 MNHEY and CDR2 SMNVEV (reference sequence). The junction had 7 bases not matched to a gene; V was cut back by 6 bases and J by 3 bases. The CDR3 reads CASSLTGTSYNEQFF. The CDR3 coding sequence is TGTGCCAGCAGCCTAACCGGGACTAGCTACAATGAGCAGTTCTTC.

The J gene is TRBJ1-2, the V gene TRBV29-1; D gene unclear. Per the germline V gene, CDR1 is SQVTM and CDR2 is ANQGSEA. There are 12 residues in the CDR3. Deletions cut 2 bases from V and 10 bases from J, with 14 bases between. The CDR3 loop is CSVENPTADYTF. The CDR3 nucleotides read TGCAGCGTTGAAAACCCCACTGCGGACTACACCTTC. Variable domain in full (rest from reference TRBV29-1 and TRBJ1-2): SAVISQKPSRDICQRGTSLTIQCQVDSQVTMMFWYRQQPGQSLTLIATANQGSEATYESGFVIDKFPISRPNLTFSTLTVSNMSPEDSSIYLCSVENPTADYTFGSGTRLTVV.

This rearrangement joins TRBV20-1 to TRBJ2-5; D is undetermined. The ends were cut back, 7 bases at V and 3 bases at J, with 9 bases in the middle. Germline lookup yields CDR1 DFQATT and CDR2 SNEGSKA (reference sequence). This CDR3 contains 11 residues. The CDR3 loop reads CSGRAKETQYF. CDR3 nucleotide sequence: TGCAGTGGACGTGCGAAAGAGACCCAGTACTTC.

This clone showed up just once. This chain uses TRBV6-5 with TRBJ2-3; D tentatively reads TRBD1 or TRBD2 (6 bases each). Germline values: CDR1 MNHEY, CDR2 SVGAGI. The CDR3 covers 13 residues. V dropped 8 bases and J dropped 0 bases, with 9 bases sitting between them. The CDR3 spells CASGGTSTDTQYF. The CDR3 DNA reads TGTGCCAGCGGGGGGACAAGCACAGATACGCAGTATTTT.

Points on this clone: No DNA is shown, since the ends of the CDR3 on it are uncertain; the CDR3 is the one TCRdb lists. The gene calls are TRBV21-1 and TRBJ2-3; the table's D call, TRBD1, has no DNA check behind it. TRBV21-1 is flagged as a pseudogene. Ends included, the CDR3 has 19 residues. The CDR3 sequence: CASSKEYETVAVGTDTQYF.

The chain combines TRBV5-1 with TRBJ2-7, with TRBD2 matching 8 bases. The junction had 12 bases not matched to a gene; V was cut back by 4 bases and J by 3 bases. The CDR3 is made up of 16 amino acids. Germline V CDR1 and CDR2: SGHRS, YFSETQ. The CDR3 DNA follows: TGCGCCAGCAGCAGCTCCTCTTTGAGCGGGGGCTACGAGCAGTACTTC. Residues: CASSSSSLSGGYEQYF.

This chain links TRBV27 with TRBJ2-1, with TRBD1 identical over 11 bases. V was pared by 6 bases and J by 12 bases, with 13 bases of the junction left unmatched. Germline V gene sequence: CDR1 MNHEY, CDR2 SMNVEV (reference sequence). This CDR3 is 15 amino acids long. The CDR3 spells CASSPGDRGKYAQFF. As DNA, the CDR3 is TGTGCCAGCAGCCCCGGGGACAGGGGGAAGTATGCGCAGTTCTTC.

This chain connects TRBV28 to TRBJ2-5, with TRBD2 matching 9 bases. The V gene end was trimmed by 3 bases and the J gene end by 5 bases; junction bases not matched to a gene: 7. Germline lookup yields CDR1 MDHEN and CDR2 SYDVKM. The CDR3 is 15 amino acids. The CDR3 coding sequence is TGTGCCAGCAGTTTTGTAGCGGGAGCGGGGGAGACCCAGTACTTC. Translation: CASSFVAGAGETQYF.

The CDR3 nucleotides are TGTGCCAGCAGCCCAGAGACAGGGGACACTGAAGCTTTCTTT. As protein: CASSPETGDTEAFF. The chain has TRBV11-1 and TRBJ1-1, with 8 positions matching TRBD1. Per the germline V gene, CDR1 is SGHAT and CDR2 is FQDESV (reference sequence). Trimming at V came to 5 bases and at J to 3 bases, leaving 5 bases not matched to a gene. The CDR3 has 14 amino acids. Full variable domain (missing parts from reference TRBV11-1 and TRBJ1-1): EAEVAQSPRYKITEKSQAVAFWCDPISGHATLYWYRQILGQGPELLVQFQDESVVDDSQLPKDRFSAERLKGVDSTLKIQPAELGDSAMYLCASSPETGDTEAFFGQGTRLTVV.

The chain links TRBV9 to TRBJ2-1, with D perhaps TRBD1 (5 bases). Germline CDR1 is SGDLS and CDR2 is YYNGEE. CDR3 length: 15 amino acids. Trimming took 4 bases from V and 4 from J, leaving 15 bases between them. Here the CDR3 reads CASSSGSLSYNEQFF. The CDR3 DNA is TGTGCCAGCAGCTCAGGGTCCCTAAGTTACAATGAGCAGTTCTTC. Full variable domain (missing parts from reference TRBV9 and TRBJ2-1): DSGVTQTPKHLITATGQRVTLRCSPRSGDLSVYWYQQSLDQGLQFLIQYYNGEERAKGNILERFSAQQFPDLHSELNLSSLELGDSALYFCASSSGSLSYNEQFFGPGTRLTVL.

CDR3 nucleotide sequence: TGCGCCAGCACCATCGGACAGGGGTTTAATGAAAAACTGTTTTTT. Its translation: CASTIGQGFNEKLFF. The rearrangement joins TRBV5-1 to TRBJ1-4; 9 bases map to TRBD1. CDR3 length equals 15 residues. CDR1 and CDR2 from the germline V gene are SGHRS and YFSETQ. V lost 6 bases, J lost 4 bases, and 7 bases stayed unmatched. Full variable domain (missing parts from reference TRBV5-1 and TRBJ1-4): KAGVTQTPRYLIKTRGQQVTLSCSPISGHRSVSWYQQTPGQGLQFLFEYFSETQRNKGNFPGRFSGRQFSNSRSEMNVSTLELGDSALYLCASTIGQGFNEKLFFGSGTQLSVL.

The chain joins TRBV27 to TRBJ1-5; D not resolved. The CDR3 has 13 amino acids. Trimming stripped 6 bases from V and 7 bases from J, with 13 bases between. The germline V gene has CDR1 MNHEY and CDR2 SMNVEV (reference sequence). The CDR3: CASRLLLGQPQHF. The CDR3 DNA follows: TGTGCCAGCAGATTACTCTTGGGACAGCCCCAGCATTTT.